This T cell receptor beta chain was sequenced during a study of blood T cell repertoires in COVID-19. Study in general: Both acute and convalescent COVID-19 samples were obtained from the United States, Italy and Spain.

Germline CDR1 reads SGHNT; CDR2 reads YYREEE (reference sequence). The trim removed 6 bases at V and 1 base at J, leaving 12 bases unmatched. This CDR3 is built from 16 residues. Participants spanned ages roughly 18 to 90 years and resided in about two dozen US areas. Authors' methods: Estimation of nucleated cell counts relied on the amplification of reference gene primers. Profiling relied on immunoSEQ multiplex PCR, and the TCRdb table lists in-frame clones only, not all of them. Clonal size and the V and J genes are those of that table, whereas D and trimming came from the DNA. The repertoire includes a few hundred thousand clones, under 95% of them detected once, and around 18% sits in the top ten.

The sequencing input was PBMCs or T cells enriched from blood (not recorded which). The V call is TRBV5-4, the J call TRBJ2-5, with 7 bases lining up with TRBD1. The TCR comes from a woman aged 25 to 39 who had recovered from COVID-19. The CDR3 here is CASTRDSKMSQETQYF. The DNA for the CDR3 is TGTGCCAGCACCAGGGACAGTAAGATGTCCCAAGAGACCCAGTACTTC.